These T cell receptor beta chains were read from a single sample in a study of blood T cell repertoires in COVID-19. Profiling relied on immunoSEQ multiplex PCR, and the TCRdb table lists in-frame clones only, not all of them. The sample includes about 190,000 clones, about 88% seen only once; the top ten take 3.2%. The specimen was PBMCs or T cells enriched from blood (not recorded which). The source of these receptors is a woman younger than 45 who had recovered from COVID-19. CDR3s include the opening cysteine and the closing phenylalanine or tryptophan. A D gene is named only where the DNA matches it firmly. Clone size is not always given. Where it is, it says once, few, many or a class for expanded clones.

>few|TRBV5-1|-|TRBJ1-1
TGCGCCAGCACTCCCCTGGCGGGGGGCAGCACTGAAGCTTTCTTT
CASTPLAGGSTEAFF
>few|TRBV5-6|TRBD2|TRBJ2-7
TGTGCCAGCAGCTTGCGGCGGCTAGCGGGAGGGCTGTCCTTCAGCGAGCAGTACTTC
CASSLRRLAGGLSFSEQYF
>-|TRBV5-1|-|TRBJ1-5
TGCGCCAGCAGCTGGTCTGGGGGGTGGGATCAGCCCCAGCATTTT
CASSWSGGWDQPQHF
>-|TRBV12-3/TRBV12-4|-|TRBJ2-1
TGTGCCAGCAGTCTGACAGGAGGAGAGCAGTTCTTC
CASSLTGGEQFF
>-|TRBV1|-|TRBJ2-3
TGCACCAGCAGCCAAGAAAAAGGGACTAGCGGGACCGACACAGATACGCAGTATTTT
CTSSQEKGTSGTDTDTQYF
>-|TRBV27|-|TRBJ2-6
TGTGCCAGCAGTCCAGGGGCTGGGGCCAACGTCCTGACTTTC
CASSPGAGANVLTF
>few|TRBV7-2|-|TRBJ2-2
TGTGCCAGCAGCTTAGAAAGCGGAGCGAACACCGGGGAGCTGTTTTTT
CASSLESGANTGELFF
>-|TRBV19|-|TRBJ2-3
TGTGCCAGTAGTAGAGCTAGCATCTTTGAAGATACGCAGTATTTT
CASSRASIFEDTQYF
>-|TRBV27|TRBD1|TRBJ1-2
TGTGCCAGCAGTTCGTTTTTTGAGGGGGCCTATGGCTACACCTTC
CASSSFFEGAYGYTF
>many|TRBV29-1|TRBD1|TRBJ1-2
TGCAGCGTTTCAGGGGGGCTGGAGGGCTACACCTTC
CSVSGGLEGYTF
>-|TRBV3-1/TRBV3-2|TRBD2|TRBJ2-1
TGTGCCAGCAGCCAAGATTCAGTAGCGGGTGGCCTTGTAGGTGAGCAGTTCTTC
CASSQDSVAGGLVGEQFF
>-|TRBV5-1|TRBD1|TRBJ1-4
TGCGCCAGCAGCTGGGGACAGGGCGGAAGAGAAAAACTGTTTTTT
CASSWGQGGREKLFF
>-|TRBV7-8|TRBD1|TRBJ1-1
TGTGCCAGCAGCACGGACAGGGGGGACACTGAAGCTTTCTTT
CASSTDRGDTEAFF
>-|TRBV24-1|TRBD1|TRBJ2-2
TGTGCCACCAGTGACCTAGGACAGGCTGGGCACACCGGGGAGCTGTTTTTT
CATSDLGQAGHTGELFF
>-|TRBV5-1|-|TRBJ1-1
TGCGCCAGCAGCCTCGGGGGAAGCTGGACTGAAGCTTTCTTT
CASSLGGSWTEAFF
>-|TRBV5-1|TRBD2|TRBJ2-4
TGCGCCAGCAGCTTGGGAGTAGCGGGAAACATTCAGTACTTC
CASSLGVAGNIQYF
>-|TRBV7-8|-|TRBJ2-1
TGTGCCAGCAGCCCTAAGTTGACCTACAATGAGCAGTTCTTC
CASSPKLTYNEQFF
>-|TRBV10-3|-|TRBJ2-7
TGTGCCATCAGTGAGGGTGGGCAGGGAAGTTCGGAAGAGCAGTACTTC
CAISEGGQGSSEEQYF
>-|TRBV6-1|-|TRBJ2-7
TGTGCCAGCAGTGAAGCGGGGCTAGACTACGAGCAGTACTTC
CASSEAGLDYEQYF
>-|TRBV28|TRBD1|TRBJ2-2
TGTGCCAGCAGTTTGACCGGGACAGGGGGCGCGGGCACCGGGGAGCTGTTTTTT
CASSLTGTGGAGTGELFF
>once|TRBV29-1|TRBD2|TRBJ2-3
TGCAGCGCCAGACTAGCGGGAGGCCATACGCAGTATTTT
CSARLAGGHTQYF
>-|TRBV25-1|-|TRBJ1-2
TGTGCCAGCAGTGAAGAGGGCCTCCTTAACTATGGCTACACCTTC
CASSEEGLLNYGYTF
>many|TRBV7-2|TRBD1|TRBJ1-2
TGTGCCAGCAGCTCGAAGACTCTACAGGGGGATGGTGGCTACACCTTC
CASSSKTLQGDGGYTF
>-|TRBV6-5|TRBD1|TRBJ2-5
TGTGCCAGCACCGCGACAGGGGGAGGAGAGACCCAGTACTTC
CASTATGGGETQYF
>-|TRBV19|-|TRBJ2-5
TGTGCCAGTAGTCCTATACAGGGAGGGCGGGAGACCCAGTACTTC
CASSPIQGGRETQYF
>-|TRBV6-5|-|TRBJ2-2
TGTGCCAGCAGTAGACAGATGTACACCGGGGAGCTGTTTTTT
CASSRQMYTGELFF
>-|TRBV18|-|TRBJ1-6
TGTGCCAGCTCACCGAGGCAGGGCGATTCACCCCTCCACTTT
CASSPRQGDSPLHF
>-|TRBV19|-|TRBJ1-4
TGTGCCAGTAGTAGTCGGGGAATATCTAATGAAAAACTGTTTTTT
CASSSRGISNEKLFF
>-|TRBV28|-|TRBJ1-4
TGTGCCAGCAGTTTACGTTTCGCGGGCGCTGAAAAACTGTTTTTT
CASSLRFAGAEKLFF
>-|TRBV6-6|TRBD1|TRBJ1-3
TGTGCCAGCGACAGGGGGCTTGGGAACACCATATATTTT
CASDRGLGNTIYF
>few|TRBV5-1|-|TRBJ1-3
TGCGCCAGCAGCCTTCGGGACTTTCTGAACGCTGGAAACACCATATATTTT
CASSLRDFLNAGNTIYF
>-|TRBV5-4|-|TRBJ2-3
TGTGCCAGCAGCCAGCCAGGGACTGGCACAGATACGCAGTATTTT
CASSQPGTGTDTQYF
>once|TRBV7-3|TRBD2|TRBJ2-7
TGTGCCAGCAGCTCAAGCGCGGGAGTTGGCGAGCAGTACTTC
CASSSSAGVGEQYF
>once|TRBV12-3/TRBV12-4|-|TRBJ1-2
TGTGCCAGCAGTTTAACCGGGAACTATGGCTACACCTTC
CASSLTGNYGYTF
>few|TRBV18|TRBD1|TRBJ1-5
TGTGCCAGCTCAATAGACAGGGGAAATCAGCCCCAGCATTTT
CASSIDRGNQPQHF
>-|TRBV15|TRBD2|TRBJ2-1
TGTGCCACCAGCAGAGAGCGGGAGAGCTCCTACAATGAGCAGTTCTTC
CATSRERESSYNEQFF
>once|TRBV10-3|TRBD1|TRBJ1-5
TGTGCCATCAGTCCCGGGGACAGGGGTAATAGCAATCAGCCCCAGCATTTT
CAISPGDRGNSNQPQHF
>-|TRBV9|TRBD1|TRBJ1-6
TGTGCCAGCAGCGGAGCAGGGACAGGGAATTCACCCCTCCACTTT
CASSGAGTGNSPLHF
>-|TRBV9|-|TRBJ2-1
TGTGCCAGCAGCGGGGGACGGGGTGAACTAGCAGCCGAGCAGTTCTTC
CASSGGRGELAAEQFF
>-|TRBV4-1|-|TRBJ2-3
TGCGCCAGCAGCCAGGGGGCTAGCACAGATACGCAGTATTTT
CASSQGASTDTQYF
>-|TRBV7-3|-|TRBJ2-5
TGTGCCAGCAGCGGAGGAGGGTACGACCAAGAGACCCAGTACTTC
CASSGGGYDQETQYF
>-|TRBV24-1|TRBD1|TRBJ1-1
TGTGCCACCAGTTCCCCGGGACAGGGGGGAGCTTTCTTT
CATSSPGQGGAFF
>-|TRBV28|-|TRBJ2-2
TGTGCCAGCACCCTACCCTCCGCTGGCACCGGGGAGCTGTTTTTT
CASTLPSAGTGELFF
>-|TRBV15|-|TRBJ1-1
TGTGCCACCAGCCGCAGGGCGCTGGCCCACTTGAACACTGAAGCTTTCTTT
CATSRRALAHLNTEAFF